This T cell receptor (beta chain) derives from a study of blood T cell repertoires in COVID-19 (dated by TCRdb to 2020 to 2022). In the study overall: Samples covering the acute and convalescent phases of COVID-19 were provided by collaborators in the United States, Italy and Spain. The dataset comprised deeply sampled blood TCRbeta repertoires from subjects exposed to, actively infected with, or recovered from COVID-19. The material from the prospective study consisted of cDNA or gDNA derived from T cells, B-cell-depleted T cells, or PBMCs. Sample metadata almost always included a de-identified subject ID, COVID-19 status, age in years and sex. A freely available public database, intended as a resource for researchers studying the immune response to SARS-CoV-2, is where the repertoires were released. Samples came from the ongoing ImmuneRACE study (first 160 participants) plus 1,254 subjects from 6 global collaborators. HLA class I and class II types, where available, came from metadata supplied by the sample provider rather than from assay-based typing. On the study overall, not on this receptor specifically: How much clinical and demographic metadata was included differed by source and by participant, and the metadata was provided uncurated.

Each collaborating institution followed its own protocols to collect whole blood in K2EDTA tubes. For TCRbeta analysis, collaborators shipped samples as frozen whole blood, isolated PBMCs, or DNA extracted from either of those sample types. As regards this clone: The antigen this receptor binds is unknown. Qualities for individual bases were not recorded, and no much larger clone is one base off.

V is clipped by 6 bases and J by 0 bases, and the sequence between their germline boundaries is 22 bases long. The CDR3 numbers 18 residues from cysteine through phenylalanine. Only the CDR3 part of the read is kept: 54 bases, read in frame from the first base. Per the germline V gene, SGHAT is the CDR1 and FQNNGV is the CDR2. TCRbeta CDR3 regions were amplified from genomic DNA by means of the immunoSEQ Assay, a bias-controlled multiplex PCR. The study's own analysis went as follows. The number of nucleated cells in each sample was estimated from the amplification of reference gene primers within the assay. Sequence reads were collapsed and filtered to measure the absolute abundance of every unique TCRbeta CDR3 rearrangement. For each sample, productive Simpson clonality was calculated as the square root of Simpson's diversity index across productive rearrangements. TCRdb provides this immuneACCESS table in a form limited to in-frame rearrangements. Some clones are lacking; in checked studies, under half of them reflect an unresolved V gene, and why the rest are absent is not known. V and J calls and clone size are as listed in that table; D and trimming were resolved from the DNA. The sample includes about 150,000 clones, with roughly 80% observed a single time. The ten top clones hold around 3.1% of the sample.

The receptor was isolated from a woman aged 35 to 49 with active or convalescent COVID-19. This chain joins TRBV11-2 to TRBJ2-3; TRBD2 is a weak D gene call, 6 bases matching. The specimen was peripheral blood. The CDR3 corresponds to CASRPRLGTLSSTDTQYF. The DNA reads as follows: TGTGCCAGCAGGCCGCGACTGGGGACTCTCTCTAGCACAGATACGCAGTATTTT.